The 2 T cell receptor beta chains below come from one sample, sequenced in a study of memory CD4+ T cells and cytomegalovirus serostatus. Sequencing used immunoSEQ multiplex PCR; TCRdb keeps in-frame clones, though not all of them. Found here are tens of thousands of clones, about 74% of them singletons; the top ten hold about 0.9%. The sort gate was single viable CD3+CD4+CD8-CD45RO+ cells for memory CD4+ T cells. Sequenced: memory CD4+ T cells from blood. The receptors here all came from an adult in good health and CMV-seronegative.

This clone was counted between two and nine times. This chain's CDR3 is CAWSVQGVQPQHF. CDR3 DNA sequence: TGTGCCTGGAGTGTCCAGGGGGTTCAGCCCCAGCATTTT. V is TRBV30 and J is TRBJ1-5, with TRBD1 matching 7 bases. The length of the CDR3 is 13 residues. Germline CDR1 and CDR2: GTSNPN and SVGIG (reference sequence). The junction had 2 bases not matched to a gene; V was cut back by 0 bases and J by 6 bases.

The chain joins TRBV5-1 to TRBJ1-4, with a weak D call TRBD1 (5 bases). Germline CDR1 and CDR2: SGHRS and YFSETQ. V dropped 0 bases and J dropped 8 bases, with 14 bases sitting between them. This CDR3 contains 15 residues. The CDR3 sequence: CASSLGQNEGEKLFF. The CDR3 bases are TGCGCCAGCAGCTTGGGACAAAATGAGGGGGAAAAACTGTTTTTT.